This is a list of T cell receptor beta chains from one sample in a study of CXCR3-negative and CXCR3-positive naive CD8 T cells. One entry per CDR3 protein, without DNA, is what TCRdb gives after re-calling the 5' RACE reads. Seen in this sample are 150,000 or so distinct CDR3 sequences; the ten most common clones hold approximately 0.5%. Material: naive CXCR3+ CD8+ T cells from blood. Receptor source: a human donor in good health. Some clones in this sample may be carry-over from other donors' samples. CDR3s include the opening cysteine and the closing phenylalanine or tryptophan.

V gene	J gene	CDR3 protein
TRBV4-3	TRBJ1-4	CASSPTITNEKLFF
TRBV27	TRBJ2-7	CASGTELAPHEQYF
TRBV9	TRBJ2-1	CASSGTSGSSNEQFF
TRBV29-1	TRBJ2-5	CSVEDKGWGTQYF
TRBV27	TRBJ1-1	CASSFGGGFTEAFF
TRBV28	TRBJ2-1	CASSPGSDNEQFF
TRBV12-3/TRBV12-4	TRBJ2-7	CASSPAAAYEQYF
TRBV19	TRBJ1-1	CATQDGPNTEAFF
TRBV4-3	TRBJ2-3	CASSPQGADTQYF
TRBV6-6	TRBJ1-6	CASSQIWPSENSPLHF
TRBV9	TRBJ1-6	CASSPEGQGSSNSPLHF
TRBV7-6	TRBJ2-2	CASSLASGGAEYTGELFF
TRBV5-6	TRBJ2-3	CASSLLMATTDTQYF
TRBV6-5	TRBJ2-1	CASSYSRDLAWEFF
TRBV29-1	TRBJ2-5	CSVEMASETQYF
TRBV10-2	TRBJ1-1	CASSESSGTEAFF
TRBV15	TRBJ1-5	CATSRARPGEGNQPQHF
TRBV6-4	TRBJ2-1	CASSVRLEGEQFF
TRBV10-3	TRBJ2-1	CAISEAAGGNNEQFF
TRBV9	TRBJ2-7	CASSGLTVPYEQYF
TRBV29-1	TRBJ2-7	CSARQGAFYEQYF
TRBV14	TRBJ2-7	CASSHLRWGEQYF